A single sample gave rise to the 11 T cell receptor beta chains below, sequenced in a study of shared clonotypes between healthy human individuals. Only in-frame clones appear in the TCRdb table, and some are missing; sequencing was by immunoSEQ multiplex PCR. This sample yields around 2,000,000 clones, of which about 92% are seen a single time; 1.5% to 2% belongs to the top ten. Naive CD8 cells comprised CD45RO-negative, CCR7-positively selected cells, excluding terminally differentiated effector memory CD45RA+ cells. What was sequenced was naive CD8+ T cells from PBMCs. The receptors shown here come from a man between 18 and 29 years old in good health. Some clones in this sample may be carry-over from other donors' samples.

CDR3 DNA sequence: TGTGCCAGCAGCCCCGCCCCCAGCCTAAATCAGCCCCAGCATTTT. Translation: CASSPAPSLNQPQHF. The V gene is TRBV28, the J gene TRBJ1-5; no firm D call. V was trimmed by 6 bases and J by 4 bases, leaving 16 bases between them. This CDR3 has 15 residues. Germline CDR1 is MDHEN and CDR2 is SYDVKM.

The rearrangement links TRBV9 to TRBJ2-1, with 9 bases identical to TRBD1. Germline trimming cut 4 bases from V and 4 bases from J; bases unmatched to any gene: 3. Germline V lookup: CDR1 SGDLS, CDR2 YYNGEE. The CDR3 sequence is 14 residues long. DNA for the CDR3: TGTGCCAGCAGCTGGGGGACAGGGTACAATGAGCAGTTCTTC. Its translation: CASSWGTGYNEQFF.

The J gene is TRBJ2-7, the V gene TRBV27; D may be TRBD2 (5 bases). Looked up from germline, CDR1 is MNHEY and CDR2 is SMNVEV (reference sequence). This CDR3 is built from 15 residues. Deletions cut 5 bases from V and 2 bases from J, with 16 bases between. CDR3 sequence reads: CASSAVPTRAYEQYF. The CDR3 bases are TGTGCCAGCAGTGCCGTACCTACTAGGGCCTACGAGCAGTACTTC.

The genes are TRBV9 and TRBJ2-7; no reliable D call. The germline CDR1 and CDR2 sequences are SGDLS and YYNGEE. V shed 1 base and J shed 5 bases, with 10 bases lying between them. This CDR3 region has 13 residues. CDR3 nucleotide sequence: TGTGCCAGCAGCGTATTAGGACGGGACGAGCAGTACTTC. Amino acid sequence: CASSVLGRDEQYF.

V gene TRBV5-1 combines with J gene TRBJ2-7; TRBD2 matches at 7 bases. CDR1 is SGHRS and CDR2 is YFSETQ in the germline V gene. This CDR3 has 17 amino acids. V lost 1 base and J lost 5; bases outside the gene matches: 15. DNA for the CDR3: TGCGCCAGCAGCTTGCCACCTGGGGCGGGAGATTACGACGAGCAGTACTTC. Translated, it gives CASSLPPGAGDYDEQYF. The whole variable domain, filled in from reference TRBV5-1 and TRBJ2-7, reads KAGVTQTPRYLIKTRGQQVTLSCSPISGHRSVSWYQQTPGQGLQFLFEYFSETQRNKGNFPGRFSGRQFSNSRSEMNVSTLELGDSALYLCASSLPPGAGDYDEQYFGPGTRLTVT.

This rearrangement joins TRBV27 to TRBJ1-1, with 9 bases identical to TRBD1. The CDR3 is 15 amino acids. Germline loops: CDR1 MNHEY, CDR2 SMNVEV (reference sequence). V gave up 0 bases and J gave up 8 bases; unmatched junction bases: 7. The CDR3 nucleotides are TGTGCCAGCAGTTTATCGGGGACAGGGTATGGGGAAGCTTTCTTT. This codes for CASSLSGTGYGEAFF.

This chain uses TRBV18 with TRBJ2-1; maybe TRBD1 (6 bases). This CDR3 is built from 15 residues. Trimming pared 6 bases from V and 7 bases from J, leaving 19 bases between. In germline, CDR1 is KGHSH, CDR2 LQKENI. Written as DNA, the CDR3 is TGTGCCAGCTCCCGATTGACAGGTGGATCGAATGAGCAGTTCTTC. Translated: CASSRLTGGSNEQFF.

This clone was counted once. The chain joins TRBV2 to TRBJ2-7; TRBD1 agrees at 8 bases. There are 14 residues in the CDR3. V gave up 7 bases and J gave up 0 bases; unmatched junction bases: 5. Germline lookup yields CDR1 SNHLY and CDR2 FYNNEI. DNA for the CDR3: TGTGCCAGCAAACTGGGACAGGCCTCCTACGAGCAGTACTTC. This gives the protein CASKLGQASYEQYF. Supplemented by reference TRBV2 and TRBJ2-7, the full variable domain reads EPEVTQTPSHQVTQMGQEVILRCVPISNHLYFYWYRQILGQKVEFLVSFYNNEISEKSEIFDDQFSVERPDGSNFTLKIRSTKLEDSAMYFCASKLGQASYEQYFGPGTRLTVT.

The rearrangement uses TRBV27 and TRBJ1-5; D call uncertain. This CDR3 contains 16 residues. Germline CDR1 MNHEY, CDR2 SMNVEV (reference sequence). The V gene lost 2 bases and the J gene lost 3 bases, with 14 bases spanning the gap. The CDR3 bases are TGTGCCAGCAGTTTAATAGGGAACCCTTACAATCAGCCCCAGCATTTT. The encoded protein is CASSLIGNPYNQPQHF.

V is TRBV12-5 and J is TRBJ1-1; TRBD1 might be the D (5 bases). Trimming removed 5 bases from V and 1 base from J, with 8 bases in between. From germline, CDR1 is LGHNT and CDR2 FRNRAP. The length of the CDR3 is 13 residues. CDR3 loop: CASGIDRNTEAFF. The CDR3 DNA reads as TGTGCTAGTGGTATCGACAGGAACACTGAAGCTTTCTTT.

The rearrangement uses TRBV12-5 and TRBJ2-3; 7 bases match TRBD2. The CDR3 consists of 18 residues. The J segment lost 4 bases and the V segment lost 2 bases, leaving 15 bases of the junction unmatched. Germline CDR1 and CDR2: LGHNT and FRNRAP. CDR3 nucleotide sequence: TGTGCTAGTGGTTTGAACCCCTCCCCTGGCGGGAGCGCAGATACGCAGTATTTT. Translated, it gives CASGLNPSPGGSADTQYF.